This T cell receptor beta chain was identified during a study of untreated major depressive disorder. Study-wide results and caveats: Depressed patients' CD4+ T cells carried increased TRBV05-01 (Vbeta 5.1) usage versus control CD4+ T cells.

Sequenced by immunoSEQ multiplex PCR; TCRdb stores in-frame clones only, minus some. The sample carries more than 15,000 clones, 80% to 95% recorded once. Worth noting for this clone: Its antigen remains unidentified.

From germline, CDR1 is MGHRA and CDR2 YSYEKL. CDR3 length: 15 amino acids. Trimming at V came to 2 bases and at J to 7 bases, leaving 4 bases not matched to a gene. For sex, age, current smoking status and body mass index, every depressed patient had a pairwise-matched non-depressed control. Major depressive disorder by DSM-IV, Hamilton depression score of at least 18. Specimen: CD4+ T cells from PBMCs. This TCR was sampled from a woman aged 40 to 50 with major depressive disorder. The rearrangement uses TRBV4-1 and TRBJ2-2; 10 positions agree with TRBD2. DNA for the CDR3: TGCGCCAGCAGCCAACTAGCGGGGGCGGACGGGGAGCTGTTTTTT. It translates to CASSQLAGADGELFF.